This passage covers 9 T cell receptor beta chains from one sample sequenced in a study of cytomegalovirus exposure and HLA in healthy donors. Use of 60 Vbeta and 13 Jbeta primers characterized the PCR. Clones were read by immunoSEQ multiplex PCR, and TCRdb kept only the in-frame ones, dropping some. This repertoire shows some 130,000 clones, over 60% found once; its top ten account for less than 2%. The material sequenced was PBMCs. These receptors all stem from a female donor in good health and CMV-seropositive.

The CDR3 sequence is CASSLTFSQTDTQYF. CDR3 nucleotides: TGTGCCAGCAGCTTAACGTTCTCCCAGACAGATACGCAGTATTTT. The chain employs TRBV7-3 and TRBJ2-3; D remains unclear. CDR3 length: 15 residues. Trimming left V 0 bases short and J 3 bases short, with 10 bases between. Germline CDR1 SGHTA, CDR2 FQGTGA.

The J gene is TRBJ2-7, the V gene TRBV5-1, with 11 bases fitting TRBD1. This CDR3 region has 21 residues. V shed 0 bases, J shed 5 bases, and the junction held 22 bases outside the gene matches. Germline lookup yields CDR1 SGHRS and CDR2 YFSETQ. The CDR3 here is CASSLASAIGTGGTLENEQYF. In DNA form, the CDR3 reads TGCGCCAGCAGCTTGGCCTCGGCAATTGGGACAGGGGGGACTCTGGAAAACGAGCAGTACTTC.

This chain joins TRBV11-2 and TRBJ1-2; D might be TRBD1 (6 bases). The CDR3 is 17 residues long. V lost 2 bases to trimming and J lost 0 bases, with 16 bases between them. The germline CDR1 and CDR2 sequences are SGHAT and FQNNGV. DNA of the CDR3: TGTGCCAGCAGCTTAAGTATCGGACAGAGGGCTAACTATGGCTACACCTTC. It yields the protein CASSLSIGQRANYGYTF.

The chain uses TRBV4-2 and TRBJ1-6, with 8 bases fitting TRBD1. This CDR3 spans 14 amino acids. Trimming removed 4 bases from V and 10 bases from J; junction bases left unmatched: 6. CDR1 and CDR2 (germline): LGHNA, YNFKEQ. Written as DNA, the CDR3 is TGTGCCAGCAGCCGAGACAGGGGAGACTCACCCCTCCACTTT. Its translation: CASSRDRGDSPLHF.

This chain links TRBV6-1 with TRBJ1-3; 8 bases fit TRBD1. The germline V gene has CDR1 MNHNS and CDR2 SASEGT. V was pared by 5 bases and J by 2 bases, with 5 bases of the junction left unmatched. The CDR3 totals 15 residues. The CDR3 protein is CASSTGGMAGNTIYF. CDR3 in DNA: TGTGCCAGCAGTACAGGGGGTATGGCTGGAAACACCATATATTTT.

The chain has TRBV2 and TRBJ1-5; D unclear. With 6 bases removed from V and 6 bases from J, the gap between germline ends came to 12 bases. The germline CDR1 and CDR2 sequences are SNHLY and FYNNEI. This CDR3 has 13 residues. The CDR3 region is CASRKVESQPQHF. The CDR3 DNA reads TGTGCCAGCAGAAAGGTGGAGAGTCAGCCCCAGCATTTT.

Only one count was recorded for this clone. The rearrangement joins TRBV2 to TRBJ1-2; possibly TRBD1 for D (5 bases). V was trimmed by 9 bases and J by 6 bases, leaving 14 bases between them. The CDR3 length is 12 residues. CDR1 is SNHLY, CDR2 FYNNEI, per germline. The chain's CDR3 is CASTRGRDGYTF. CDR3 nucleotides: TGTGCCAGTACCCGGGGGAGGGATGGCTACACCTTC.

This clone was counted a single time. The chain links TRBV28 to TRBJ2-7, with 7 bases fitting TRBD2. After removal of 10 bases from V and 6 bases from J, the junction contained 21 bases not matched to a gene. This CDR3 contains 16 residues. Germline V lookup: CDR1 MDHEN, CDR2 SYDVKM. The CDR3 DNA reads as TGTGCCACACAAGGGTGGGGCGGGAGAGGGGAGGGCGAGCAGTACTTC. This codes for CATQGWGGRGEGEQYF.

This clone was detected only a few times. The chain links TRBV5-1 to TRBJ1-2; D is possibly TRBD1 (6 bases). The germline gives CDR1 SGHRS, CDR2 YFSETQ. The CDR3 covers 14 residues. V was clipped by 1 base and J by 1 base, with 8 bases between them. CDR3 in amino acids: CASSLTGLNYGYTF. Here the CDR3 DNA reads TGCGCCAGCAGCTTGACAGGGCTTAACTATGGCTACACCTTC.